This T cell receptor beta chain was identified in a study of Ad26.COV2.S vaccination and SARS-CoV-2 variants (dated by TCRdb to about 2021). General notes on the study: Vaccine-arm donors came from COV1001, a multicentre, randomized, double-blind, placebo-controlled phase I-IIa trial of Ad26.COV2.S in healthy adults. Ad26.COV2.S was administered intramuscularly at a dose of 5x10^10 or 1x10^11 viral particles, either as one shot or as two shots given 56 days apart. The specificity and breadth of SARS-CoV-2-reactive T cell receptors after Ad26.COV2.S vaccination were assessed by TCRbeta repertoire sequencing. The TCR-sequenced set comprised about 32 samples: about 19 Ad26.COV2.S vaccine recipients, 5 placebo recipients and 8 SARS-CoV-2 convalescent individuals. Trial participants were randomized into five groups of five, in which low-dose or high-dose Ad26.COV2.S was given once or twice, or placebo was given on both occasions. Throughout the experiments and outcome assessment, investigators stayed blinded to trial group allocation. What the authors observed across the whole study: After vaccination, substantial breadth of spike-specific CD8+ and CD4+ T cell responses was reported. Non-spike TCR breadth was comparable between vaccine and placebo recipients, consistent with the vaccine containing only spike. It was noted by the authors that total T cell responses may have been underestimated by the TCR breadth and depth analyses. The study lacked the statistical power to compare responses across vaccine doses or regimens. Spike-specific TCR breadth was higher in Ad26.COV2.S recipients than in placebo recipients (P = 0.0014).

The immunoSEQ Assay was used to sequence TCRbeta CDR3 regions. After extraction, genomic DNA underwent amplification by bias-controlled multiplex PCR, followed by high-throughput sequencing. In the authors' own workflow: To quantify the absolute abundance of every unique TCRbeta CDR3 region, sequences were collapsed and filtered. T cell fraction was estimated by normalizing TCRbeta template counts to usable DNA, with usable DNA measured through amplification of reference genes found in all nucleated cells. Repertoire TCRs were annotated as SARS-CoV-2-specific by exact matching of V gene, CDR3 amino acid sequence and J gene to a known reactive TCR set. The reference SARS-CoV-2 TCR set came from MIRA and was filtered for enrichment in COVID-19-positive ImmuneCODE repertoires, removing public or cross-reactive TCRs. Based on the MIRA antigens, annotated TCRs were further analysed at the level of specific ORF or position within ORF. Depth was the summed frequency of annotated unique rearrangements, while breadth was defined as annotated unique rearrangements over total unique productive rearrangements. Group comparisons of TCR breadth used two-sided Wilcoxon rank-sum tests. TCRdb carries this immuneACCESS record with in-frame sequences only. Its versions omit some clonotypes, under half of them owing to an unresolved V gene in the studies checked, with the rest unexplained. The DNA was the basis for D and trimming; V, J and clone size are from that table. The sample profile shows some 480,000 clones; around nine tenths of them were found once. The leading ten clones occupy roughly 12% of the sample.

V and J are truncated by 0 bases and 8 bases respectively, leaving an intervening sequence of 12 bases. The germline V gene (reference sequence) sets CDR1 to SGHNT and CDR2 to YYREEE. The CDR3 sequence holds 14 residues, the cysteine and phenylalanine included. Just CDR3 DNA is preserved here, 42 bases in frame from base 1. Turning to this clone: The target of this receptor is not known. Base qualities are missing; no much larger clone stands one base away.

Reading the label with the study, this specimen's treatment or condition is: roughly 20 received Ad26.COV2.S at low or high dose, single or two shots; five or six received placebo; per-sample allocation not given. Repertoires of vaccine and placebo recipients were sequenced from samples taken on day 63 after the first injection. Cohort 1b enrolled 20 to 30 adults aged 18-55 years at a single site in Boston, USA, between 29 July and 7 August 2020. Ad26.COV2.S was a replication-incompetent adenovirus type 26 vector expressing a prefusion-stabilized SARS-CoV-2 spike protein from the original Wuhan strain.

The rearranged segments are TRBV5-4 and TRBJ2-1; the D gene is unclear. The sequencing here drew on peripheral blood, taken in a trial of Ad26.COV2.S vaccine versus placebo. The clonotype comes from a person between 18 and 60 years old who received the Ad26.COV2.S COVID-19 vaccine or a placebo. The sequence in DNA is TGTGCCAGCAGCTTGGTCTCGGCCTCGGATGAGCAGTTCTTC. This translates into CASSLVSASDEQFF.